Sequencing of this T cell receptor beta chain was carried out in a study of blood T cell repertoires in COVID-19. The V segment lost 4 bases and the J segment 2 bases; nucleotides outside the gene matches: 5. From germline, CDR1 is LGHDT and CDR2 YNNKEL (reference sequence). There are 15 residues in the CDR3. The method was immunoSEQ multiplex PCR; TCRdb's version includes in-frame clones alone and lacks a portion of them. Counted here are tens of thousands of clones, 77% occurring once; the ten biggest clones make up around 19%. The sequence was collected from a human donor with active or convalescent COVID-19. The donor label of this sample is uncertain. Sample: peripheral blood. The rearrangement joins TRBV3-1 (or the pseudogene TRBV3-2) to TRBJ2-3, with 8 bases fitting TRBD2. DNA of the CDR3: TGTGCCAGCAGCCGCCGTAGCGGGAACACAGATACGCAGTATTTT. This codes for CASSRRSGNTDTQYF.